This is a list of T cell receptor beta chains from one sample in a study of technical replicates of blood from a few donors. Assay used: immunoSEQ multiplex PCR; TCRdb lists only in-frame clones, some missing. Of approximately 93,000 clones in the sample, 85% to 95% were seen once. Sample: T cells isolated from PBMCs. These receptors were taken from a human donor in good health. Each CDR3 is given with its conserved first and last residue. Each record gives: CDR3 protein, CDR3 DNA, V gene, J gene, clone size, CDR3 length, D gene. A D gene is named only where the DNA matches it firmly. The size entry is marked missing in some rows and otherwise reads once, few, many or a size class.

cdr3_aa: CAWLVTGAGYGYTF
cdr3_nt: TGTGCCTGGCTGGTAACAGGGGCCGGCTATGGCTACACCTTC
v_call: TRBV30
j_call: TRBJ1-2
clone_size: -
cdr3_length: 14
d_call: TRBD1

cdr3_aa: CASSFGSGASGYEQYF
cdr3_nt: TGTGCCAGCAGCTTCGGTAGCGGGGCTAGCGGTTACGAGCAGTACTTC
v_call: TRBV11-2
j_call: TRBJ2-7
clone_size: -
cdr3_length: 16
d_call: TRBD2

cdr3_aa: CASSQAVISAIYF
cdr3_nt: TGCGCCAGCAGCCAAGCAGTAATCAGCGCCATATATTTT
v_call: TRBV4-1
j_call: TRBJ1-3
clone_size: once
cdr3_length: 13
d_call: -

cdr3_aa: CASSLGGRAYEQYF
cdr3_nt: TGTGCCAGCAGCTTGGGGGGGAGGGCCTACGAGCAGTACTTC
v_call: TRBV5-6
j_call: TRBJ2-7
clone_size: -
cdr3_length: 14
d_call: TRBD2

cdr3_aa: CASRFSGSPDTQYF
cdr3_nt: TGTGCCAGCCGCTTCAGCGGGAGTCCCGATACGCAGTATTTT
v_call: TRBV2
j_call: TRBJ2-3
clone_size: -
cdr3_length: 14
d_call: TRBD2

cdr3_aa: CARRTVGVEKLFF
cdr3_nt: TGTGCCAGGAGGACAGTGGGAGTTGAAAAACTGTTTTTT
v_call: TRBV21-1
j_call: TRBJ1-4
clone_size: -
cdr3_length: 13
d_call: -

cdr3_aa: CASSPGGGQGNYF
cdr3_nt: TGTGCCAGCAGCCCTGGCGGCGGACAGGGAAATTATTTC
v_call: TRBV6-5
j_call: TRBJ2-4
clone_size: -
cdr3_length: 13
d_call: TRBD1

cdr3_aa: CASSTAPRTGGSYEQYF
cdr3_nt: TGTGCCAGTAGTACAGCCCCCAGGACAGGGGGCTCCTACGAGCAGTACTTC
v_call: TRBV19
j_call: TRBJ2-7
clone_size: -
cdr3_length: 17
d_call: TRBD1

cdr3_aa: CASSLSGGTDTQYF
cdr3_nt: TGTGCCAGCAGCCTTAGCGGGGGCACAGATACGCAGTATTTT
v_call: TRBV5-4
j_call: TRBJ2-3
clone_size: -
cdr3_length: 14
d_call: TRBD2

cdr3_aa: CASSLETESTDTQYF
cdr3_nt: TGTGCCAGCAGTTTAGAGACAGAGAGCACAGATACGCAGTATTTT
v_call: TRBV28
j_call: TRBJ2-3
clone_size: -
cdr3_length: 15
d_call: -

cdr3_aa: CASSILSGQNYEQYF
cdr3_nt: TGTGCCAGTAGTATCCTATCGGGACAGAACTACGAGCAGTACTTC
v_call: TRBV19
j_call: TRBJ2-7
clone_size: -
cdr3_length: 15
d_call: TRBD1

cdr3_aa: CAWETGGYTEAFF
cdr3_nt: TGTGCCTGGGAGACAGGGGGATACACTGAAGCTTTCTTT
v_call: TRBV30
j_call: TRBJ1-1
clone_size: once
cdr3_length: 13
d_call: TRBD1

cdr3_aa: CASSKDPGSISYEQYF
cdr3_nt: TGTGCCAGTAGTAAGGACCCGGGATCGATCTCCTACGAGCAGTACTTC
v_call: TRBV19
j_call: TRBJ2-7
clone_size: -
cdr3_length: 16
d_call: -

cdr3_aa: CASSPRTGPGYGYTF
cdr3_nt: TGTGCCAGCAGCCCGAGGACAGGGCCAGGGTATGGCTACACCTTC
v_call: TRBV14
j_call: TRBJ1-2
clone_size: -
cdr3_length: 15
d_call: TRBD1

cdr3_aa: CASSPYPGEGRTEAFF
cdr3_nt: TGTGCCAGCTCACCATATCCGGGGGAGGGGCGAACTGAAGCTTTCTTT
v_call: TRBV18
j_call: TRBJ1-1
clone_size: -
cdr3_length: 16
d_call: -

cdr3_aa: CASSFERTGELFF
cdr3_nt: TGTGCCAGCAGCTTTGAGCGGACCGGGGAGCTGTTTTTT
v_call: TRBV7-9
j_call: TRBJ2-2
clone_size: -
cdr3_length: 13
d_call: -

cdr3_aa: CASSPNSYGGGELFF
cdr3_nt: TGTGCCAGCAGTCCCAACTCCTACGGGGGCGGGGAGCTGTTTTTT
v_call: TRBV6-1
j_call: TRBJ2-2
clone_size: -
cdr3_length: 15
d_call: -

cdr3_aa: CASSWASGSYEQYF
cdr3_nt: TGTGCCAGCAGCTGGGCTAGCGGGAGCTACGAGCAGTACTTC
v_call: TRBV5-4
j_call: TRBJ2-7
clone_size: -
cdr3_length: 14
d_call: TRBD2

cdr3_aa: CASSAGTGNIDSPLHF
cdr3_nt: TGTGCCAGCAGCGCCGGGACAGGGAACATAGATTCACCCCTCCACTTT
v_call: TRBV7-6
j_call: TRBJ1-6
clone_size: -
cdr3_length: 16
d_call: TRBD1

cdr3_aa: CAISEDRGNQPQHF
cdr3_nt: TGTGCCATCAGTGAGGACAGGGGCAATCAGCCCCAGCATTTT
v_call: TRBV10-3
j_call: TRBJ1-5
clone_size: -
cdr3_length: 14
d_call: TRBD1

cdr3_aa: CASSLAGGRSQPQHF
cdr3_nt: TGTGCCAGCAGCTTAGCTGGCGGGCGAAGTCAGCCCCAGCATTTT
v_call: TRBV13
j_call: TRBJ1-5
clone_size: -
cdr3_length: 15
d_call: -

cdr3_aa: CSVEDLGQGGANTEAFF
cdr3_nt: TGCAGCGTTGAAGATCTGGGACAGGGGGGAGCGAACACTGAAGCTTTCTTT
v_call: TRBV29-1
j_call: TRBJ1-1
clone_size: -
cdr3_length: 17
d_call: TRBD1

cdr3_aa: CASSPHRGNQPQHF
cdr3_nt: TGTGCCAGCAGCCCACACCGGGGAAATCAGCCCCAGCATTTT
v_call: TRBV21-1
j_call: TRBJ1-5
clone_size: -
cdr3_length: 14
d_call: -

cdr3_aa: CASSQSEQGGYTF
cdr3_nt: TGTGCCAGCAGCCAATCTGAACAGGGAGGCTACACCTTC
v_call: TRBV16
j_call: TRBJ1-2
clone_size: -
cdr3_length: 13
d_call: -

cdr3_aa: CASSESRQGAEAFF
cdr3_nt: TGCGCCAGCAGTGAGTCGAGACAGGGGGCCGAAGCTTTCTTT
v_call: TRBV10-1
j_call: TRBJ1-1
clone_size: -
cdr3_length: 14
d_call: TRBD1

cdr3_aa: CASSLVARGNQETQYF
cdr3_nt: TGCGCCAGCAGCTTGGTAGCGAGGGGGAACCAAGAGACCCAGTACTTC
v_call: TRBV5-1
j_call: TRBJ2-5
clone_size: -
cdr3_length: 16
d_call: -

cdr3_aa: CASSPPGLAGRYEQYF
cdr3_nt: TGTGCCAGCTCACCACCCGGACTAGCGGGTCGATACGAGCAGTACTTC
v_call: TRBV18
j_call: TRBJ2-7
clone_size: -
cdr3_length: 16
d_call: TRBD2

cdr3_aa: CASSKGEINSPLHF
cdr3_nt: TGTGCCAGCAGTAAGGGAGAGATAAATTCACCCCTCCACTTT
v_call: TRBV7-3
j_call: TRBJ1-6
clone_size: -
cdr3_length: 14
d_call: -

cdr3_aa: CASSRTTGIENTEAFF
cdr3_nt: TGCGCCAGCAGCAGAACGACAGGGATCGAGAACACTGAAGCTTTCTTT
v_call: TRBV5-1
j_call: TRBJ1-1
clone_size: -
cdr3_length: 16
d_call: TRBD1

cdr3_aa: CATNRGLNTEAFF
cdr3_nt: TGTGCCACTAACAGGGGGCTGAACACTGAAGCTTTCTTT
v_call: TRBV10-3
j_call: TRBJ1-1
clone_size: once
cdr3_length: 13
d_call: TRBD1

cdr3_aa: CASTGSGSHEQFF
cdr3_nt: TGTGCCAGCACGGGTAGCGGGAGCCATGAGCAGTTCTTC
v_call: TRBV6-5
j_call: TRBJ2-1
clone_size: -
cdr3_length: 13
d_call: TRBD2

cdr3_aa: CASSVTSSYNEQFF
cdr3_nt: TGTGCCAGCAGCGTCACCAGCTCCTACAATGAGCAGTTCTTC
v_call: TRBV9
j_call: TRBJ2-1
clone_size: -
cdr3_length: 14
d_call: -

cdr3_aa: CASKVSGSVGNEQFF
cdr3_nt: TGTGCCAGCAAAGTGAGCGGGAGTGTCGGCAATGAGCAGTTCTTC
v_call: TRBV28
j_call: TRBJ2-1
clone_size: -
cdr3_length: 15
d_call: TRBD2

cdr3_aa: CAISDYETQYF
cdr3_nt: TGTGCCATCAGCGACTACGAGACCCAGTACTTC
v_call: TRBV10-3
j_call: TRBJ2-5
clone_size: -
cdr3_length: 11
d_call: -